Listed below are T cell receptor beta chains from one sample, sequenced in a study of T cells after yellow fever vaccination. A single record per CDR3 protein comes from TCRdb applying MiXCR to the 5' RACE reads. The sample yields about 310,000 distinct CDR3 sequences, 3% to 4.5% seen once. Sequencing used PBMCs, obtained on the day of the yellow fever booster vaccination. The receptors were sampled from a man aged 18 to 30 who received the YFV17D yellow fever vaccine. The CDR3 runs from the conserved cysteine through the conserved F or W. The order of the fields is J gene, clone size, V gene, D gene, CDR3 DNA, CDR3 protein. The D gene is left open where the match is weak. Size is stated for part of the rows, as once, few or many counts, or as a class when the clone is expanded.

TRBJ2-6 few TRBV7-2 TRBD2 TGTGCCAGCAGCTTAGTAGCGGGGGGTGCTGGGGCCAACGTCCTGACTTTC CASSLVAGGAGANVLTF
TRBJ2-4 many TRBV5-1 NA TGCGCCAGCAGCTTGGTGCAGGGAGCCAAAAACATTCAGTACTTC CASSLVQGAKNIQYF
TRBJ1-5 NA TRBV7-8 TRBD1 TGTGCCAGCAGTTCGCCGGGACAGGGGTATCAGCCCCAGCATTTT CASSSPGQGYQPQHF
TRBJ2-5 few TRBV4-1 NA TGCGCCAGCAGCCAAGATCCCGTGGGTAGGGGCCAAGAGACCCAGTACTTC CASSQDPVGRGQETQYF
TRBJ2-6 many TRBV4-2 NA TGTGCCAGCAGCCAAGAGGGGGTCTCTGGGGCCAACGTCCTGACTTTC CASSQEGVSGANVLTF
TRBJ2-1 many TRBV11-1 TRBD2 TGTGCCAGCAGCCCCGGGACTAGCGGGAATGAGCAGTTCTTC CASSPGTSGNEQFF
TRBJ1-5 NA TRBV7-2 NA TGTGCCAGCAGCGCCATTTTTCATCAGGCGTTCAGCAATCAGCCCCAGCATTTT CASSAIFHQAFSNQPQHF
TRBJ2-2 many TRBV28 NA TGTGCCTTCGGGACACCGAACACCGGGGAGCTGTTTTTT CAFGTPNTGELFF
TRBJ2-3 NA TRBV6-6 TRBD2 TGTGCCAGCAGTCCACCCGGACTAGCGGGGGGTACAGATACGCAGTATTTT CASSPPGLAGGTDTQYF
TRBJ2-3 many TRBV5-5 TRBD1 TGTGCCAGCAGCTTTACAGGGGAGACTGGAGATACGCAGTATTTT CASSFTGETGDTQYF
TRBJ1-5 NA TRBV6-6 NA TGTGCCAGCAGTTACGTTGCAGGGGAGCAGCCCCAGCATTTT CASSYVAGEQPQHF
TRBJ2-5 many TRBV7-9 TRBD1 TGTGCCAGCAGCCCGGGACAGCCGGTCCGAGGGGGCCAAGAGACCCAGTACTTC CASSPGQPVRGGQETQYF
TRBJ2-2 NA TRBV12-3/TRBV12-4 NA TGTGCCAGCTGGGTGGGGGACACCGGGGAGCTGTTTTTT CASWVGDTGELFF
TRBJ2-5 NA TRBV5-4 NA TGTGCCAGCAGCGGCGGAGGGCTACAAGAGACCCAGTACTTC CASSGGGLQETQYF
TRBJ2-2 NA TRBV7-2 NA TGTGCCAGCAGCCGGGACCCATCTGGGGAGCTGTTTTTT CASSRDPSGELFF
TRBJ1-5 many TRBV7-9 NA TGTGCCAGCAGGGACGCGGGTCAGCCCCAGCATTTT CASRDAGQPQHF
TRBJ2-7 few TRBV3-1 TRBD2 TGTGCCAGCAGCCTCTCTCTGACTAGCGGGGGGCCCTACTACGAGCAGTACTTC CASSLSLTSGGPYYEQYF
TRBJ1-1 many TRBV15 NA TGTGCCACCAGCAGACTCGGTGACTGGGGTCTAGGAACTGAAGCTTTCTTT CATSRLGDWGLGTEAFF
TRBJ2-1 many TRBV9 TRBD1 TGTGCCAGCAGCAAACAGGGGTATGAGCAGTTCTTC CASSKQGYEQFF
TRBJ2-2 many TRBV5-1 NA TGCGCCAGCAGCGGACCGAACACCGGGGAGCTGTTTTTT CASSGPNTGELFF
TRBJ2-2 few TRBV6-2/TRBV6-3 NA TGTGCCAGCACCGGGACATCTAACACCGGGGAGCTGTTTTTT CASTGTSNTGELFF
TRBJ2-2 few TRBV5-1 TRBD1 TGCGCCAGCACCATACAGGGGGCCGCCGGGGAGCTGTTTTTT CASTIQGAAGELFF